This T cell receptor (beta chain) was captured in a study of blood T cell repertoires in COVID-19. Sequencing was performed with immunoSEQ multiplex PCR; in TCRdb, only in-frame clones are kept and a portion is missing. The sample shows 210,000 or so clones, roughly 87% of them seen only once. Recovery among Cohort 3 donors was established by two negative PCRs, clearance, or symptom resolution. The CDR3 loop spans 17 amino acids. J gave up 5 bases and V 3 bases, and 14 bases lay outside the gene matches. Per germline, CDR1 MNHEY and CDR2 SMNVEV (reference sequence). The chain combines TRBV27 with TRBJ2-7, with 9 bases that match TRBD1. The TCR was taken from a man aged 25-40 years who had recovered from COVID-19. The sample taken for sequencing was PBMCs or T cells enriched from blood (not recorded which). The CDR3 DNA reads as TGTGCCAGCAGTTTTCTACGCCGGACAGGGGAAATTGACGAGCAGTACTTC. Protein: CASSFLRRTGEIDEQYF.